This T cell receptor (beta chain) was retrieved from a study of cytomegalovirus exposure and HLA in healthy donors. Overall study findings and caveats: It was shown in a later analysis that HLA-associated TCR beta chains were more clonally expanded than other, equally common chains. Using a false discovery rate of 0.05, a later analysis showed that 15,000 to 20,000 TCR beta sequences were associated with HLA alleles. The authors later found most CMV-associated TCR beta chains appeared HLA-restricted.

PCR used 60 Vbeta primers and 13 Jbeta primers. Measured with immunoSEQ multiplex PCR; TCRdb has only the in-frame clones, and not every one. Seen here are roughly 160,000 clones, approximately 80% observed once, and the top ten hold 1.3%. As regards this clone: Its specificity is unknown.

Though nominally healthy at sampling, donors likely had unrecorded immune exposures. This CDR3 spans 16 amino acids. The J segment lost 6 bases and the V segment lost 1 base, leaving 5 bases of the junction unmatched. Germline V gives CDR1 KGHSH, CDR2 LQKENI. The chain combines TRBV18 with TRBJ1-5; 11 nucleotides match TRBD1. The origin of this receptor is a woman aged 50 to 60 in good health and CMV-seronegative. Sequencing used PBMCs. CDR3 in amino acids: CASSPLGTGGIQPQHF. In nucleotides, the CDR3 is TGTGCCAGCTCACCACTTGGGACAGGGGGAATTCAGCCCCAGCATTTT. Together with reference TRBV18 and TRBJ1-5, the CDR3 gives the full variable domain: NAGVMQNPRHLVRRRGQEARLRCSPMKGHSHVYWYRQLPEEGLKFMVYLQKENIIDESGMPKERFSAEFPKEGPSILRIQQVVRGDSAAYFCASSPLGTGGIQPQHFGDGTRLSIL.